This T cell receptor beta chain came from a study of cytomegalovirus exposure and HLA in healthy donors. Study overall: The approximately 130 validation repertoires matched the 500 to 750 first-cohort repertoires in platform, a later analysis reported.

Regarding this clone: Its antigen is unknown.

Study outcomes and limitations: The authors enumerated 164 TCR beta chains as linked to cytomegalovirus.

The germline V gene has CDR1 MDHEN and CDR2 SYDVKM. V was trimmed by 6 bases and J by 2 bases, leaving 12 bases between them. This CDR3 region has 14 residues. TCRdb keeps only in-frame clones here, not all; method: immunoSEQ multiplex PCR. Of over 200,000 clones listed, 90% were seen once; the top ten hold 0.35% to 0.45%. The TCR sequence derives from a woman aged 18-29 years in good health and CMV-seronegative. This chain links TRBV28 with TRBJ2-3, with TRBD1 as a possible D gene (6 bases). Specimen: PBMCs. The CDR3 is CASSRGQTTDTQYF. The CDR3 bases are TGTGCCAGCAGCAGGGGACAAACCACAGATACGCAGTATTTT.